Listed below are T cell receptor beta chains from one sample, sequenced in a study of T cells in Graves' hyperthyroidism and ophthalmopathy. TCRdb recomputed calls from the multiplex PCR reads with MiXCR, one row per CDR3 protein. The table has about 260,000 distinct CDR3 sequences, approximately 16% seen once. The sequencing input was blood. The receptors here all came from a woman between 18 and 29 years old with Graves' ophthalmopathy. CDR3s include the opening cysteine and the closing phenylalanine or tryptophan. A D gene is named only where the DNA matches it firmly. Rows give clone size only sometimes, using once, few, many, or a class for an expanded clone.

CASSLDLAGGYKHQYF TGTGCCAGCAGCTTAGACCTAGCGGGAGGGTATAAGCATCAGTACTTC many TRBD2 TRBJ2-4 TRBV7-2
CAWSGGLETQYF TGTGCCTGGAGTGGGGGTCTAGAGACCCAGTACTTC many NA TRBJ2-5 TRBV30
CASSLGVGSGYEQYF TGTGCCAGCAGCTTAGGGGTCGGTAGCGGTTACGAGCAGTACTTC many NA TRBJ2-7 TRBV11-2
CASSLLGTSGGYNEQFF TGTGCCAGCAGTTTACTGGGGACTAGCGGGGGTTACAATGAGCAGTTCTTC many TRBD2 TRBJ2-1 TRBV27
CASSLLQGSDTDTQYF TGTGCCAGCAGCTTGCTTCAGGGTTCGGACACAGATACGCAGTATTTT NA NA TRBJ2-3 TRBV5-5
CASSDYGQANSYEQYF TGTGCCAGCAGTGACTATGGACAGGCAAACTCCTACGAGCAGTACTTC many TRBD1 TRBJ2-7 TRBV28
CASSYSKFAGGISVGELSF NA few NA TRBJ2-2 TRBV6-6
CTWEKCNEQFF TGTACCTGGGAAAAGTGCAATGAGCAGTTCTTC NA NA TRBJ2-1 TRBV30
CASSVTSGTSTDTQYF TGTGCCAGCAGCGTTACTAGCGGAACTAGCACAGATACGCAGTATTTT many TRBD2 TRBJ2-3 TRBV6-1
CASGLIVADPLRGYTF TGTGCTAGTGGTTTGATTGTGGCTGACCCACTCCGTGGCTACACCTTC many NA TRBJ1-2 TRBV12-5
CASSPGLNEQFF TGTGCCAGCAGTCCCGGGCTTAATGAGCAGTTCTTC many NA TRBJ2-1 TRBV6-1
CASSQSGPRAGELFF TGTGCCAGCAGCCAATCGGGGCCCAGGGCCGGGGAGCTGTTTTTT many NA TRBJ2-2 TRBV14
CASSLENIQYF TGTGCCAGCTCCCTGGAGAACATTCAGTACTTC many NA TRBJ2-4 TRBV11-2
CASSYTGQPYEELFF TGTGCCAGCAGTTACACCGGACAGCCGTATGAGGAGCTGTTTTTT NA NA TRBJ2-2 TRBV6-5
CASSLDLILTSGANVLTF TGTGCCAGCAGCTTGGATCTTATCCTCACCTCTGGGGCCAACGTCCTGACTTTC NA NA TRBJ2-6 TRBV5-1
CASSDDRANNEQFF TGTGCCAGCAGCGATGACAGGGCCAACAATGAGCAGTTCTTC many TRBD1 TRBJ2-1 TRBV11-3
CASSYRSGQGNTEAFF TGTGCCAGTAGTTACCGATCGGGACAGGGAAACACTGAAGCTTTCTTT many TRBD1 TRBJ1-1 TRBV19
CASSMPGVENIQYF TGTGCCAGTAGTATGCCCGGGGTAGAGAACATTCAGTACTTC NA NA TRBJ2-4 TRBV19
CASSFSAGGGLFF TGTGCCAGCAGCTTTTCGGCAGGGGGCGGACTGTTTTTT NA TRBD1 TRBJ1-4 TRBV11-3
CASSLRDGTSGSPQETQYF TGTGCCAGCAGCTTAAGGGACGGCACTAGCGGGAGCCCCCAAGAGACCCAGTACTTC many TRBD2 TRBJ2-5 TRBV7-2
CAWRQGAYEQYF TGTGCCTGGAGACAGGGAGCCTACGAGCAGTACTTC many NA TRBJ2-7 TRBV30
CASSVEGRGPVTGELFF TGTGCCAGCAGCGTAGAGGGGAGGGGGCCTGTCACCGGGGAGCTGTTTTTT once NA TRBJ2-2 TRBV9
CASSEGTGVTEAFF TGTGCCAGCAGCGAAGGGACAGGGGTCACTGAAGCTTTCTTT once TRBD1 TRBJ1-1 TRBV13
CASSQDPRYSNQPQHF TGCGCCAGCAGCCAAGATCCCCGGTATAGCAATCAGCCCCAGCATTTT NA NA TRBJ1-5 TRBV4-1
CSALGGQGGETQYF TGCAGTGCTCTTGGGGGACAGGGGGGGGAGACCCAGTACTTC many TRBD1 TRBJ2-5 TRBV20-1
CASSQSTGITEAFF TGTGCCAGCAGCCAAAGTACGGGTATTACTGAAGCTTTCTTT many NA TRBJ1-1 TRBV14
CASSQDPSGLMGTGELFF TGTGCCAGCAGCCAAGATCCCTCCGGGCTAATGGGGACCGGGGAGCTGTTTTTT many NA TRBJ2-2 TRBV3-1